This TCR beta chain was sequenced in a study of cytomegalovirus exposure and HLA in healthy donors. Background on the study: A preliminary data release comprised tens of millions of unique TCRs obtained from HLA-typed donors.

With 2 bases clipped from V and 5 bases from J, the junction kept 4 bases outside the gene matches. Germline values: CDR1 SGHRS, CDR2 YFSETQ. The CDR3 loop spans 14 amino acids. PCR amplification relied on 60 Vbeta primers (plus 13 Jbeta primers). Assay used: immunoSEQ multiplex PCR; TCRdb lists only in-frame clones, some missing. The table shows about 110,000 clones, with about 83% occurring only once. Whole-study findings and limits: Most subjects had HLA-A and HLA-B alleles reportedly predicted accurately by TCR beta sequences. When a later analysis compared HLA-associated TCR beta chains with equally common others, the HLA-associated chains turned out to be more clonally expanded and to have lower generation probabilities.

Donors consisted of healthy bone marrow donors. This clone was found once. Its antigen is not identified. Sequencing used PBMCs. The J gene is TRBJ2-7, the V gene TRBV5-1; 10 bases map to TRBD1. The TCR comes from a young man in good health and CMV-seronegative. The CDR3 sequence: CASSFSDRGNEQYF. The CDR3 bases are TGCGCCAGCAGCTTCTCGGACAGGGGGAACGAGCAGTACTTC.